A single sample is the source of the 15 T cell receptor beta chains below, sequenced in a study of metastatic and nonmetastatic thyroid tumors. TCRdb reanalyzed the PCR reads with MiXCR. There are nearly 35,000 clones in the sample; approximately 15% occur only once, and 6.5% to 8.5% lies in the top ten. The entire patient cohort was treatment-naive prior to thyroid surgery. The sequenced sample was blood. These receptors were obtained from a female donor with papillary thyroid cancer or a benign thyroid nodule (not recorded which). Some clones in this sample may be carry-over from other donors' samples.

This clone was counted ten times or more. J is TRBJ2-3 and V is TRBV2, with D possibly matching TRBD2 (6 bases). The CDR3 runs 13 residues. Trimming took off 9 bases at V and 5 bases at J, with 15 bases between the two ends. The germline V gene has CDR1 SNHLY and CDR2 FYNNEI. The CDR3 here is CASRQGGGDTQYF. The CDR3 DNA follows: TGTGCCAGTCGGCAGGGAGGTGGAGATACGCAGTATTTT.

The gene calls are TRBV2 and TRBJ2-7; D might be TRBD2 (6 bases). Per germline, CDR1 SNHLY and CDR2 FYNNEI. CDR3 length equals 13 residues. The V and J ends lost 10 bases and 3 bases respectively, with 16 bases between them. The CDR3 coding sequence is TGTGCCATCCAGGAGGGGAATGTCTACGAGCAGTACTTC. Translation gives CAIQEGNVYEQYF.

This clone occurred many times. This specimen includes other DNA sequences encoding the same CDR3. This rearrangement joins TRBV3-1 to TRBJ2-7; D might be TRBD1 or TRBD2, each matching 6 bases. Germline values: CDR1 LGHDT, CDR2 YNNKEL (reference sequence). V gave up 3 bases and J gave up 3 bases, with 12 bases separating them. This CDR3 spans 14 amino acids. The CDR3 here is CASSQLGGGYEQYF. The CDR3 bases are TGTGCCAGCAGCCAGTTGGGGGGCGGCTACGAGCAGTACTTC.

About this clone itself: Different DNA sequences within this sample yield the same CDR3. The V and J genes are TRBV20-1 and TRBJ1-1, with a possible D match to TRBD1 (6 bases). Between the trimmed V and J ends, which lost 4 bases and 1 base, there was a span of 10 bases. Germline V lookup: CDR1 DFQATT, CDR2 SNEGSKA (reference sequence). CDR3 size: 13 residues. The CDR3 reads CSATTGRNTEAFF. The CDR3 DNA sequence: TGCAGTGCTACGACAGGTCGGAACACTGAAGCTTTCTTT.

This clone was counted ten times or more. The chain carries TRBV19 and TRBJ1-5; no clear D. Trimming pared 2 bases from V and 4 bases from J, leaving 6 bases between. Germline values: CDR1 LNHDA, CDR2 SQIVND (reference sequence). There are 13 residues in the CDR3. The CDR3 nucleotides read TGTGCCAGTAGTATAACCCGTAATCAGCCCCAGCATTTT. As protein: CASSITRNQPQHF.

This rearrangement joins TRBV4-2 to TRBJ2-1; 9 nucleotides align to TRBD2. The trim removed 1 base at V and 5 bases at J, leaving 9 bases unmatched. Germline CDR1 LGHNA, CDR2 YNFKEQ. The CDR3 spans 17 residues. CDR3 bases: TGTGCCAGCAGCCAAGCCCCGGGACTAGCAATCGACAATGAGCAGTTCTTC. Its protein is CASSQAPGLAIDNEQFF.

There are many counts of this clone. V is TRBV5-1 and J is TRBJ1-1; 9 bases line up with TRBD1. Per the germline V gene, CDR1 is SGHRS and CDR2 is YFSETQ. The junction had 7 bases not matched to a gene; V was cut back by 4 bases and J by 3 bases. The CDR3 is made up of 15 amino acids. In DNA form, the CDR3 reads TGCGCCAGCAGCAACTCCGGGACAGGGTACACTGAAGCTTTCTTT. Its translation is CASSNSGTGYTEAFF.

This CDR3 is CASSRQAGGPSEQYF. Written as DNA, the CDR3 is TGTGCCAGCAGTCGACAAGCGGGAGGGCCGTCTGAGCAGTACTTC. The rearrangement uses TRBV28 and TRBJ2-7; TRBD2 matches at 10 bases. The CDR3 length is 15 residues. Germline CDR1 is MDHEN and CDR2 is SYDVKM. With 5 bases clipped from V and 7 bases from J, the junction kept 11 bases outside the gene matches.

This clone came up many times. The chain uses TRBV6-1 and TRBJ2-1; TRBD2 aligns across 8 bases. Germline values: CDR1 MNHNS, CDR2 SASEGT. Trimming took 5 bases from V and 10 from J; bases not matched to a gene: 13. This CDR3 comprises 15 residues. CDR3 in DNA: TGTGCCAGCAGTTCCCCGGGGGGGCGCTTCGGAGAGCAGTTCTTC. This translates into CASSSPGGRFGEQFF.

This clone was counted ten times or more. The chain links TRBV7-8 to TRBJ2-5; D is ambiguous. V lost 2 bases and J lost 0, with 16 bases in between. Germline lookup yields CDR1 SGHVS and CDR2 FQNEAQ. There are 17 residues in the CDR3. The CDR3 loop reads CASSLFEARTYQETQYF. As DNA, the CDR3 is TGTGCCAGCAGCTTATTTGAGGCTAGAACGTACCAAGAGACCCAGTACTTC.

In its sample, this clone was seen many times. This rearrangement joins TRBV19 to TRBJ1-1; tentatively, D is TRBD1 (6 bases). V shed 3 bases and J shed 12 bases, with 17 bases lying between them. This CDR3 is built from 13 residues. Germline CDR1 is LNHDA and CDR2 is SQIVND (reference sequence). The CDR3 DNA follows: TGTGCCAGTAGTATCGGGGGACACGCGGGGACTTTCTTT. Its protein is CASSIGGHAGTFF. Together with reference TRBV19 and TRBJ1-1, the CDR3 gives the full variable domain: DGGITQSPKYLFRKEGQNVTLSCEQNLNHDAMYWYRQDPGQGLRLIYYSQIVNDFQKGDIAEGYSVSREKKESFPLTVTSAQKNPTAFYLCASSIGGHAGTFFGQGTRLTVV.

This clone was detected many times. V is TRBV20-1 and J is TRBJ1-5; D possibly corresponds to TRBD1 (6 bases). Germline V lookup: CDR1 DFQATT, CDR2 SNEGSKA (reference sequence). Trimming took 4 bases from V and 3 from J, leaving 7 bases between them. The CDR3 runs 12 residues. The CDR3 nucleotides read TGCAGTGCTACAGGGGACAATCAGCCCCAGCATTTT. Encoded protein: CSATGDNQPQHF.

This clone has more than one count but fewer than ten. The chain recombines TRBV28 with TRBJ2-2, with unresolved D. There are 13 residues in the CDR3. V lost 7 bases, J lost 2 bases, and 8 bases lay in between. The germline gives CDR1 MDHEN, CDR2 SYDVKM. Written as DNA, the CDR3 is TGTGCCAGCATAGGGCCCAACACCGGGGAGCTGTTTTTT. Translated: CASIGPNTGELFF. The complete variable domain, with remaining parts taken from reference TRBV28 and TRBJ2-2, reads DVKVTQSSRYLVKRTGEKVFLECVQDMDHENMFWYRQDPGLGLRLIYFSYDVKMKEKGDIPEGYSVSREKKERFSLILESASTNQTSMYLCASIGPNTGELFFGEGSRLTVL.

This clone was recorded at least ten times. The chain carries TRBV28 and TRBJ2-2; D perhaps matches TRBD2 (6 bases). Between the trimmed V and J ends, which lost 7 bases and 4 bases, there was a span of 19 bases. CDR1 and CDR2 (germline): MDHEN, SYDVKM. The CDR3 has 16 amino acids. The CDR3 protein is CASTFAGRSGTGELFF. DNA of the CDR3: TGTGCCAGCACGTTCGCGGGAAGAAGCGGCACCGGGGAGCTGTTTTTT.

This clone was found many times. V is TRBV7-2 and J is TRBJ2-1, with 14 bases aligning to TRBD2. With 3 bases clipped from V and 10 bases from J, the junction kept 2 bases outside the gene matches. CDR3 length: 14 residues. Germline loops: CDR1 SGHTA, CDR2 FQGNSA. CDR3 bases: TGTGCCAGCAGCTTGGGACTAGCGGGAGAAGAGCAGTTCTTC. The encoded protein is CASSLGLAGEEQFF.